Listed here is a single T cell receptor (beta chain). Its matching antigen is unknown. This record comes from a study of cytomegalovirus exposure and HLA in healthy donors. Vbeta (60) and Jbeta (13) primers were used in the PCR. In the original workflow: In a later analysis, around 12 million of 75 million to 85 million unique beta chains occurred in at least two donors. Sequencing used immunoSEQ multiplex PCR; TCRdb keeps in-frame clones, though not all of them. V, J and clone size were drawn from that table, and D and trimming were deduced from the DNA. The data contain 150,000 to 200,000 clones, more than 70% of them singletons. Study-level results: A link between a missense DCLRE1C variant and TCR beta V- and J-gene trimming emerged from a later analysis. Within a later analysis, the majority of CMV-associated TCR beta chains appeared HLA-restricted.

The CDR3 is made up of 13 amino acids. In germline, CDR1 is SGHAT, CDR2 FQNNGV. V gave up 7 bases and J gave up 4 bases, with 13 bases separating them. The material sequenced was PBMCs. The chain combines TRBV11-2 with TRBJ1-2; D unclear. This receptor was taken from a male donor in good health and CMV-seropositive. This CDR3 is CASTSTGSYGYTF. The CDR3 DNA sequence: TGTGCCAGCACCTCAACCGGGTCCTATGGCTACACCTTC.